This entry features one T cell receptor (beta chain) sequence. The antigen remains undetermined. Other DNA sequences in this specimen translate into the identical CDR3. This record belongs to a study of shared clonotypes between healthy human individuals. Notes on the study in general: Naive subsets generally had larger estimated richness than memory subsets. An expected dependence of interdonor clonotype sharing on sequencing depth was noted.

The test was conducted at deep level. Clones were read by immunoSEQ multiplex PCR, and TCRdb kept only the in-frame ones, dropping some. The sample has some 2.3 million clones, approximately 93% seen once. The germline V and J ends were trimmed by 4 bases and 5 bases, with 7 bases remaining between them. CDR3 length equals 11 residues. In germline, CDR1 is SGHRS, CDR2 YFSETQ. Material: naive CD4+ T cells from PBMCs. Subset here: CD45RA+ positively selected. The clonotype was recovered from a man aged 18 to 35 in good health. Some clones in this sample may be carry-over from other donors' samples. The chain combines TRBV5-1 with TRBJ2-7; D call uncertain. CDR3 DNA sequence: TGCGCCAGCAGCCTGTCGGACGAGCAGTACTTC. As protein: CASSLSDEQYF.